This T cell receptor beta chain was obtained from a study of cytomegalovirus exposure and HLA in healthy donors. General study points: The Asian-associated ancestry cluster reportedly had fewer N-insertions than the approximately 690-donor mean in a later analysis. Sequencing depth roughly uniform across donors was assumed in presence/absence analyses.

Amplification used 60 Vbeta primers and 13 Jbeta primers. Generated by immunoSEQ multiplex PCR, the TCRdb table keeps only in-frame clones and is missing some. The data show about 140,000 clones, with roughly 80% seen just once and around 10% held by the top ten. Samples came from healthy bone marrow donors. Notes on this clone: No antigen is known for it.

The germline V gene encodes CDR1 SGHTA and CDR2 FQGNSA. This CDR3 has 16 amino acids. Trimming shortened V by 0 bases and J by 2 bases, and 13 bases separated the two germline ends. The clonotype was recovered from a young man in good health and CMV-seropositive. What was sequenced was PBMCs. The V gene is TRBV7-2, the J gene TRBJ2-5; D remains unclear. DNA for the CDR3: TGTGCCAGCAGCTTAGCGCAGATTTTCGGGCAAGAGACCCAGTACTTC. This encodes CASSLAQIFGQETQYF. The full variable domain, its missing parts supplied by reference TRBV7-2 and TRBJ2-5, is GAGVSQSPSNKVTEKGKDVELRCDPISGHTALYWYRQSLGQGLEFLIYFQGNSAPDKSGLPSDRFSAERTGGSVSTLTIQRTQQEDSAVYLCASSLAQIFGQETQYFGPGTRLLVL.